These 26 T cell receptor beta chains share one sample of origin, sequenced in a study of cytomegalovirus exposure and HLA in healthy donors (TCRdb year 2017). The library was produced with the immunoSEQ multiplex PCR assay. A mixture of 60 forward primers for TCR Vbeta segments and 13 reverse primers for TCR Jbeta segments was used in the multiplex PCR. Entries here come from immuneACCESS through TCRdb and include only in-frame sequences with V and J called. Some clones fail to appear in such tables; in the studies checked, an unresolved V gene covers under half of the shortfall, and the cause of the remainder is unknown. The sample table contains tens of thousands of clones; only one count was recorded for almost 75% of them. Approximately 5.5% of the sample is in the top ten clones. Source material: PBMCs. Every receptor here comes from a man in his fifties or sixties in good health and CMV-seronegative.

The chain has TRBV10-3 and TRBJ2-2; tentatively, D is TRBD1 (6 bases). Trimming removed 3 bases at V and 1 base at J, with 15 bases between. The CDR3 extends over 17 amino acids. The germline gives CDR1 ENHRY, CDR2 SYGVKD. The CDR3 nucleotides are TGTGCCATCAGTGACCCTTCCCCAGGGGTGAACACCGGGGAGCTGTTTTTT. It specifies CAISDPSPGVNTGELFF.

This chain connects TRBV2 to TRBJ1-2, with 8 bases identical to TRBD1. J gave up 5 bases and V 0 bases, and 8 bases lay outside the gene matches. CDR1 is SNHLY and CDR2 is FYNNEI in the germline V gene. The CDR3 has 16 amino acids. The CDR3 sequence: CASSEAAGRGPYGYTF. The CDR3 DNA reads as TGTGCCAGCAGTGAAGCGGCGGGCAGGGGGCCTTATGGCTACACCTTC.

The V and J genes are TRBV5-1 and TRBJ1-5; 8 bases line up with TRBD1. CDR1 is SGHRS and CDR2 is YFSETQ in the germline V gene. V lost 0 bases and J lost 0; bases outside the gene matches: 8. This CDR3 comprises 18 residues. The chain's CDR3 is CASSLGTGSPYSNQPQHF. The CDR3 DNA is TGCGCCAGCAGCTTGGGGACAGGGAGCCCTTATAGCAATCAGCCCCAGCATTTT.

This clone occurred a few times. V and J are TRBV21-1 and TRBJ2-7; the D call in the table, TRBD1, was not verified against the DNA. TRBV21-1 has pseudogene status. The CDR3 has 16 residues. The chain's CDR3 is CASSKNTGQGAYEQYF. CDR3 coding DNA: TGTGCCAGCAGCAAAAATACCGGACAGGGGGCCTACGAGCAGTACTTC.

CDR3 in amino acids: CASSGTSGGRRGQFF. The CDR3 nucleotides read TGTGCCAGCAGTGGGACTAGCGGGGGCCGAAGGGGGCAGTTCTTC. The chain is built from TRBV6-5 and TRBJ2-1; 14 bases fit TRBD2. The CDR3 consists of 15 residues. The J segment lost 12 bases and the V segment lost 5 bases, leaving 9 bases of the junction unmatched. The germline gives CDR1 MNHEY, CDR2 SVGAGI.

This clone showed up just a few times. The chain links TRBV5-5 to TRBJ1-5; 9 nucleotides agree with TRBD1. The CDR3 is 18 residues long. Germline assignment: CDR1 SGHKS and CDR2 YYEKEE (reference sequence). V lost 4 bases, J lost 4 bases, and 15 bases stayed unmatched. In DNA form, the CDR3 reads TGTGCCAGCAGCCAAATACACCGGGACAGGGTTCGAAATCAGCCCCAGCATTTT. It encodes CASSQIHRDRVRNQPQHF.

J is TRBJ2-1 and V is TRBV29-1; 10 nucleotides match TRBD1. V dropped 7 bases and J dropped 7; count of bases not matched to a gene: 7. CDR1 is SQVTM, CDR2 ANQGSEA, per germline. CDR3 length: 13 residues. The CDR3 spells CSGDRGIRNEQFF. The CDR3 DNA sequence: TGCAGCGGGGACAGGGGTATTCGAAATGAGCAGTTCTTC.

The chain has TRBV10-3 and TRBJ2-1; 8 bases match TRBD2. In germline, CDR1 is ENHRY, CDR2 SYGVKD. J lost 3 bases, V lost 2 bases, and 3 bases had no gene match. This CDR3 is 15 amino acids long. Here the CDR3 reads CAISETAGGYNEQFF. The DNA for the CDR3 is TGTGCCATCAGTGAGACGGCGGGGGGCTACAATGAGCAGTTCTTC.

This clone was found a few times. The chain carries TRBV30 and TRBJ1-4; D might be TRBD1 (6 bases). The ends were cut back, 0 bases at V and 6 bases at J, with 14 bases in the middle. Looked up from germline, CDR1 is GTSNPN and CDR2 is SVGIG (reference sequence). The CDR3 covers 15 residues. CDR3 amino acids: CAWSVGAGVDEKLFF. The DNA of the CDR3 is TGTGCCTGGAGTGTGGGGGCAGGGGTAGATGAAAAACTGTTTTTT.

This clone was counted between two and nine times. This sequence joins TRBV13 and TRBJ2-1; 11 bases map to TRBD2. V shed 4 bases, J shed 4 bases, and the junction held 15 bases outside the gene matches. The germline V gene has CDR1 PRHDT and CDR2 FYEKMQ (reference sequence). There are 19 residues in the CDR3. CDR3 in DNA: TGTGCCAGCAGCTCACTTAGCGGGGGGGTCCCCCTGGGGTACAATGAGCAGTTCTTC. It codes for CASSSLSGGVPLGYNEQFF.

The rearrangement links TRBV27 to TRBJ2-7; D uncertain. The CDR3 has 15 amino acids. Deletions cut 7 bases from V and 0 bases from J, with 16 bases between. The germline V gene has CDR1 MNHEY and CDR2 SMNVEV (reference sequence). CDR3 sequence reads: CASNPGGRVSYEQYF. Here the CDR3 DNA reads TGTGCCAGCAATCCCGGCGGCAGAGTCTCCTACGAGCAGTACTTC.

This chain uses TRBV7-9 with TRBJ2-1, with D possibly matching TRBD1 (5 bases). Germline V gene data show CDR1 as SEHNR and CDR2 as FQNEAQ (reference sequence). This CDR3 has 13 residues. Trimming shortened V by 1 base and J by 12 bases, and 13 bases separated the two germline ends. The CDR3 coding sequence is TGTGCCAGCAGCTTAGAAGGGGCCAGGTGGCAGTTCTTC. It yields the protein CASSLEGARWQFF.

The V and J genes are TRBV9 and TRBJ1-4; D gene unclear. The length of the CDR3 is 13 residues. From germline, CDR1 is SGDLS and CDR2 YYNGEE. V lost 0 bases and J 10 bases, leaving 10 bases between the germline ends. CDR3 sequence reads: CASSVESETKLFF. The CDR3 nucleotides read TGTGCCAGCAGCGTAGAGTCGGAGACAAAACTGTTTTTT.

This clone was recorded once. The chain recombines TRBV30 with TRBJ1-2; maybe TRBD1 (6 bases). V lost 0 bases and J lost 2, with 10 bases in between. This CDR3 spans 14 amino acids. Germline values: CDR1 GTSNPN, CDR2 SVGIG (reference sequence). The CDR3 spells CAWSVPGVNYGYTF. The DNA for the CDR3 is TGTGCCTGGAGTGTACCAGGGGTCAACTATGGCTACACCTTC. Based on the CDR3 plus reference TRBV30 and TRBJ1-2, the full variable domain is SQTIHQWPATLVQPVGSPLSLECTVEGTSNPNLYWYRQAAGRGLQLLFYSVGIGQISSEVPQNLSASRPQDRQFILSSKKLLLSDSGFYLCAWSVPGVNYGYTFGSGTRLTVV.

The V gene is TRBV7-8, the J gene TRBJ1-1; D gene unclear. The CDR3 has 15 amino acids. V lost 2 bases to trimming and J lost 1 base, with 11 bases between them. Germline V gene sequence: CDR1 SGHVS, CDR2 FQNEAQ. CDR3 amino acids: CASSLYPVPNTEAFF. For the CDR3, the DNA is TGTGCCAGCAGCTTATATCCGGTACCGAACACTGAAGCTTTCTTT.

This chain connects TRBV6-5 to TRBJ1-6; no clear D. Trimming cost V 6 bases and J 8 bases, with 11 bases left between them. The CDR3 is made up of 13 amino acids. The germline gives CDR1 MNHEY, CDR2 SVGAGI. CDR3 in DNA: TGTGCCAGCAGCCCGGCGGGTGATTCACCCCTCCACTTT. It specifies CASSPAGDSPLHF.

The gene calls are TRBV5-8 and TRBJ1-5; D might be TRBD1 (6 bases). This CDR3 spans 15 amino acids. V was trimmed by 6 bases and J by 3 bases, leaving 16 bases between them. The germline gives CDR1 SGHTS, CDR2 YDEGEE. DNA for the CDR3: TGTGCCAGCAACGAGGGGGGGGTGATCAATCAGCCCCAGCATTTT. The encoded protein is CASNEGGVINQPQHF.

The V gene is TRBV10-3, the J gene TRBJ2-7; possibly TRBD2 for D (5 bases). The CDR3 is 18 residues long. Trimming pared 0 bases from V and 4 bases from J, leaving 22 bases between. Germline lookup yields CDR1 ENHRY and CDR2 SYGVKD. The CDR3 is CAISESLVRVGFLYEQYF. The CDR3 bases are TGTGCCATCAGTGAGTCTCTGGTGAGGGTCGGTTTTTTGTACGAGCAGTACTTC.

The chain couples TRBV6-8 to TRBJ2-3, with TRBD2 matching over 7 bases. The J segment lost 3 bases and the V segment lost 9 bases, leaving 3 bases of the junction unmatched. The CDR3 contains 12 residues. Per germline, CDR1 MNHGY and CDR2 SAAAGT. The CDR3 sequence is CARRGVTDTQYF. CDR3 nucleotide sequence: TGTGCCAGACGGGGGGTTACAGATACGCAGTATTTT.

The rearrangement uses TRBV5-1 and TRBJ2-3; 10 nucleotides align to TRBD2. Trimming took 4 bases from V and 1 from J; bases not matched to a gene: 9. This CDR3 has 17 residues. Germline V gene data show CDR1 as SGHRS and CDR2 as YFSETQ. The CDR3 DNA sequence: TGCGCCAGCAGCCTAACCAGAAGCGGGGGGGGCACAGATACGCAGTATTTT. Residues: CASSLTRSGGGTDTQYF.

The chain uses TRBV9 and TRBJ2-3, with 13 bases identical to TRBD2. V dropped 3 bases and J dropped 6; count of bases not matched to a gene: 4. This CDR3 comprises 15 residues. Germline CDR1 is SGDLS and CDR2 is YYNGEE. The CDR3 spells CASSELAGGVDTQYF. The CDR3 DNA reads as TGTGCCAGCAGCGAACTAGCGGGGGGGGTCGATACGCAGTATTTT.

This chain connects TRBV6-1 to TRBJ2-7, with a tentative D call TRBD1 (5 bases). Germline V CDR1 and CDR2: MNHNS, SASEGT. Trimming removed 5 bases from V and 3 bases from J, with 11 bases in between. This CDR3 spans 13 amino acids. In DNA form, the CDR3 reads TGTGCCAGCAGTTTAGACGACAGCTACGAGCAGTACTTC. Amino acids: CASSLDDSYEQYF.

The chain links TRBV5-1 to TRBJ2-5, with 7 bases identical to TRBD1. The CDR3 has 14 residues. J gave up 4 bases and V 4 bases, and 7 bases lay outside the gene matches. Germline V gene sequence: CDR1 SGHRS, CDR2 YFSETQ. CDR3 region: CASSTEQGRETQYF. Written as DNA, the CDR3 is TGCGCCAGCAGCACGGAACAGGGGAGAGAGACCCAGTACTTC.

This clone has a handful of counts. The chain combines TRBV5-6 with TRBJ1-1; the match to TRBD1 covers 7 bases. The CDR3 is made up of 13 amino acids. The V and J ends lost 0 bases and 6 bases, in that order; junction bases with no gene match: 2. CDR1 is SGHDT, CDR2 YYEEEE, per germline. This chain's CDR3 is CASSLDRGPEAFF. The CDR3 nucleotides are TGTGCCAGCAGCTTGGACAGGGGTCCTGAAGCTTTCTTT.

Written as DNA, the CDR3 is TGTGCCAGCATGCAGGGACTCTCTGGAAACACCATATATTTT. Translated, it gives CASMQGLSGNTIYF. This chain uses TRBV13 with TRBJ1-3; the D gene is possibly TRBD1 (5 bases). CDR1 PRHDT and CDR2 FYEKMQ come from the germline V gene (reference sequence). Between the trimmed V and J ends, which lost 7 bases and 0 bases, there was a span of 10 bases. This CDR3 spans 14 amino acids. The full variable domain, with the rest looked up from reference TRBV13 and TRBJ1-3, is AAGVIQSPRHLIKEKRETATLKCYPIPRHDTVYWYQQGPGQDPQFLISFYEKMQSDKGSIPDRFSAQQFSDYHSELNMSSLELGDSALYFCASMQGLSGNTIYFGEGSWLTVV.

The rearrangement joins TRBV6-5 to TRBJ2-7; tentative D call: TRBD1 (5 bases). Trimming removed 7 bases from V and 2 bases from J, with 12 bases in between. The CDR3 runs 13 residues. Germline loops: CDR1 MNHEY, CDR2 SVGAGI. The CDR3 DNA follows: TGTGCCAGCACCCGAACAGGTACCTACGAGCAGTACTTC. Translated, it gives CASTRTGTYEQYF.